This TCR beta chain was observed in a study of patients and donors after allogeneic stem cell transplantation. This CDR3 is built from 16 residues. The V gene's germline CDR1 is ENHRY and CDR2 SYGVKD. V gave up 6 bases and J gave up 0 bases, with 12 bases separating them. MiXCR, run by TCRdb on the RT-PCR reads, gives a single entry per CDR3 protein. The sample holds about 110,000 distinct CDR3 sequences, approximately 35% seen once. The sample holds a few counts of this clonotype. This TCR came from a human donor who was either an allogeneic HSCT recipient or a stem cell or donor lymphocyte infusion donor (not recorded which). It is not recorded whose cells these are; they may come from a transplant donor. The rearrangement links TRBV10-3 to TRBJ1-6, with D tentatively TRBD1 (5 bases). Sample: blood, either unsorted or a sorted T cell fraction (not recorded which). As DNA, the CDR3 is TGTGCCATCAGCGAAACAGGAAGCTCCTATAATTCACCCCTCCACTTT. Translation gives CAISETGSSYNSPLHF.